This entry lists 25 T cell receptor beta chains sequenced from one sample in a study of cytomegalovirus exposure and HLA in healthy donors. PCR involved 60 Vbeta and 13 Jbeta primers. Sequenced by immunoSEQ multiplex PCR; TCRdb stores in-frame clones only, minus some. The sample has approximately 150,000 clones, about 76% seen once. Sequencing input: PBMCs. These receptors all come from a male donor in good health and CMV-seropositive.

This chain links TRBV29-1 with TRBJ1-2; possible D gene TRBD1, 5 bases. CDR1 is SQVTM and CDR2 is ANQGSEA in the germline V gene. Trimming removed 7 bases from V and 4 bases from J, with 13 bases in between. The CDR3 is 12 amino acids. CDR3 DNA sequence: TGCAGCGCAACCTTGGGGCCCTATGGCTACACCTTC. Its protein product is CSATLGPYGYTF.

The chain has TRBV6-1 and TRBJ1-6; 8 bases line up with TRBD1. Germline CDR1 reads MNHNS; CDR2 reads SASEGT. The CDR3 length is 14 residues. J gave up 7 bases and V 4 bases, and 3 bases lay outside the gene matches. CDR3 bases: TGTGCCAGCAGTGCAGGGGGCGGGAATTCACCCCTCCACTTT. Amino acid sequence: CASSAGGGNSPLHF.

This chain joins TRBV30 and TRBJ1-2; D is perhaps TRBD1 (5 bases). CDR3 length equals 13 residues. Trimming removed 3 bases at V and 7 bases at J, with 15 bases between. CDR1 and CDR2 from the germline V gene are GTSNPN and SVGIG (reference sequence). CDR3 amino acids: CAWSANRRGGYTF. CDR3 in DNA: TGTGCCTGGAGCGCAAATAGGAGGGGTGGCTACACCTTC.

This rearrangement joins TRBV5-5 to TRBJ1-2; 9 positions agree with TRBD1. The CDR3 sequence is 17 residues long. CDR1 SGHKS and CDR2 YYEKEE come from the germline V gene (reference sequence). Trimming took 0 bases from V and 1 from J; bases not matched to a gene: 7. CDR3 bases: TGTGCCAGCAGCTTGGTCGGGACAGGGAATTTTAACTATGGCTACACCTTC. Its protein is CASSLVGTGNFNYGYTF.

The gene calls are TRBV18 and TRBJ2-1; TRBD2 matches 8 bases. Germline V gives CDR1 KGHSH, CDR2 LQKENI. The trim removed 4 bases at V and 4 bases at J, leaving 12 bases unmatched. The CDR3 extends over 17 amino acids. CDR3 nucleotide sequence: TGTGCCAGCTCACAACGCGGGTCCAGCGGGGGTTACAATGAGCAGTTCTTC. Translated, it gives CASSQRGSSGGYNEQFF.

The genes are TRBV6-5 and TRBJ2-3, with TRBD2 identical over 10 bases. Germline V gives CDR1 MNHEY, CDR2 SVGAGI. With 2 bases clipped from V and 3 bases from J, the junction kept 5 bases outside the gene matches. The CDR3 is 16 residues long. CDR3 protein: CASSYPNSGGTDTQYF. The CDR3 DNA reads as TGTGCCAGCAGTTACCCTAATAGCGGGGGGACAGATACGCAGTATTTT.

J is TRBJ2-2 and V is TRBV30; 11 bases fit TRBD2. Germline V gene sequence: CDR1 GTSNPN, CDR2 SVGIG (reference sequence). CDR3 length: 16 amino acids. The V segment lost 1 base and the J segment 6 bases; nucleotides outside the gene matches: 7. Here the CDR3 DNA reads TGTGCCTGGAGTGCCTATAGCGGGGGGGCCGCCGGGGAGCTGTTTTTT. Its protein product is CAWSAYSGGAAGELFF.

The V and J genes are TRBV5-6 and TRBJ1-1, with 8 positions matching TRBD1. This CDR3 has 12 amino acids. V gave up 3 bases and J gave up 10 bases; unmatched junction bases: 5. Per germline, CDR1 SGHDT and CDR2 YYEEEE. The CDR3: CASSWTGYLAFF. The CDR3 DNA reads TGTGCCAGCAGCTGGACAGGGTATCTAGCTTTCTTT. The whole variable domain, filled in from reference TRBV5-6 and TRBJ1-1, reads DAGVTQSPTHLIKTRGQQVTLRCSPKSGHDTVSWYQQALGQGPQFIFQYYEEEERQRGNFPDRFSGHQFPNYSSELNVNALLLGDSALYLCASSWTGYLAFFGQGTRLTVV.

In its sample, this clone was seen once. The chain couples TRBV6-6 to TRBJ1-2; 7 positions match TRBD1. In germline, CDR1 is MNHNY, CDR2 SVGAGI (reference sequence). With 5 bases clipped from V and 1 base from J, the junction kept 10 bases outside the gene matches. The CDR3 loop spans 16 amino acids. The CDR3 nucleotides read TGTGCCAGCAGTCTGACAGGGCCAACTTTTAACTATGGCTACACCTTC. Its translation is CASSLTGPTFNYGYTF.

The rearrangement links TRBV2 to TRBJ2-7; the match to TRBD1 covers 9 bases. J was trimmed by 3 bases and V by 5 bases; bases with no gene match: 5. The CDR3 has 14 amino acids. The V gene's germline CDR1 is SNHLY and CDR2 FYNNEI. The CDR3 loop reads CASSSDRGYYEQYF. The CDR3 DNA follows: TGTGCCAGCAGTTCCGACAGGGGGTACTACGAGCAGTACTTC.

CDR3 residues: CASSMSTGRECTF. The DNA of the CDR3 is TGTGCCAGTAGTATGTCAACGGGGAGGGAGTGCACCTTC. The chain recombines TRBV19 with TRBJ1-2; D unresolved. CDR1 and CDR2 from the germline V gene are LNHDA and SQIVND (reference sequence). V was clipped by 3 bases and J by 13 bases, with 18 bases between them. The CDR3 consists of 13 residues.

The chain employs TRBV19 and TRBJ1-2, with D perhaps TRBD1 (6 bases). CDR1 is LNHDA, CDR2 SQIVND, per germline (reference sequence). Trimming left V 6 bases short and J 4 bases short, with 12 bases between. The CDR3 consists of 13 residues. The CDR3 sequence: CASSLTGPYGYTF. The CDR3 coding sequence is TGTGCCAGTAGCCTGACAGGTCCCTATGGCTACACCTTC.

V is TRBV28 and J is TRBJ2-3; D may be TRBD2 (5 bases). This CDR3 is 14 amino acids long. V lost 2 bases and J lost 0, with 6 bases in between. Per germline, CDR1 MDHEN and CDR2 SYDVKM. In DNA, the CDR3 is TGTGCCAGCAGTTTAGGAGGAAGCACAGATACGCAGTATTTT. Residues: CASSLGGSTDTQYF.

The chain joins TRBV4-2 to TRBJ2-3; a weak D match, TRBD1 (6 bases). This CDR3 is 14 amino acids long. The ends were cut back, 4 bases at V and 6 bases at J, with 14 bases in the middle. Germline V gives CDR1 LGHNA, CDR2 YNFKEQ. The CDR3 reads CASSPRGAGDTQYF. The CDR3 region has the DNA TGTGCCAGCAGCCCCAGGGGTGCGGGCGATACGCAGTATTTT.

With respect to this clone: A read error may account for a junction end that differs from germline. This chain connects TRBV29-1 to TRBJ2-4; 10 bases map to TRBD1. CDR1 is SQVTM and CDR2 is ANQGSEA in the germline V gene. This CDR3 spans 14 amino acids. CDR3 amino acids: CSVEDRGRIGIQYF. CDR3 bases: TGCAGCGTCGAAGACAGGGGGCGTATTGGCATTCAGTACTTC.

The chain uses TRBV21-1 and TRBJ2-7; the table names TRBD1, a call not compared with the DNA. TRBV21-1 is reported as a pseudogene. The CDR3 covers 14 residues. Here the CDR3 reads CASSSGTGAYEQYF. CDR3 sequence (DNA): TGTGCCAGCAGTTCCGGGACAGGGGCCTACGAGCAGTACTTC.

The chain combines TRBV30 with TRBJ2-2; TRBD1 matches at 10 bases. The J segment lost 7 bases and the V segment lost 3 bases, leaving 5 bases of the junction unmatched. Germline V lookup: CDR1 GTSNPN, CDR2 SVGIG (reference sequence). The CDR3 spans 14 residues. CDR3 nucleotides: TGTGCCTGGAGAGGGACAGGGGAGCACGGGGAGCTGTTTTTT. Its translation: CAWRGTGEHGELFF.

The chain couples TRBV6-1 to TRBJ2-5, with D unresolved. V lost 0 bases to trimming and J lost 5 bases, with 13 bases between them. The length of the CDR3 is 15 residues. Germline V gene lookup returns CDR1 MNHNS and CDR2 SASEGT. CDR3 residues: CASSEAVGGVETQYF. The CDR3 DNA is TGTGCCAGCAGTGAAGCCGTTGGCGGCGTCGAGACCCAGTACTTC.

This clone was counted between two and nine times. The chain joins TRBV5-1 to TRBJ2-7; the match to TRBD1 covers 8 bases. This CDR3 comprises 14 residues. CDR1 SGHRS and CDR2 YFSETQ come from the germline V gene. V dropped 5 bases and J dropped 7; count of bases not matched to a gene: 11. CDR3 amino acids: CASRSRTGTGEQYF. The DNA of the CDR3 is TGCGCCAGCAGGTCTCGGACAGGGACGGGAGAGCAGTACTTC. The full variable domain, its missing parts supplied by reference TRBV5-1 and TRBJ2-7, is KAGVTQTPRYLIKTRGQQVTLSCSPISGHRSVSWYQQTPGQGLQFLFEYFSETQRNKGNFPGRFSGRQFSNSRSEMNVSTLELGDSALYLCASRSRTGTGEQYFGPGTRLTVT.

The rearrangement uses TRBV14 and TRBJ2-5, with 8 bases lining up with TRBD2. The CDR3 totals 16 residues. Trimming took 8 bases from V and 7 from J; bases not matched to a gene: 18. The germline V gene encodes CDR1 SGHDN and CDR2 FVKESK. The CDR3 region is CASFPKWGSSGGTQYF. CDR3 DNA: TGTGCCAGCTTCCCCAAGTGGGGCTCGAGCGGGGGGACCCAGTACTTC.

This sequence joins TRBV5-1 and TRBJ2-4; weak D call: TRBD2 (6 bases). CDR3 length: 17 residues. Germline CDR1 SGHRS, CDR2 YFSETQ. Trimming shortened V by 5 bases and J by 0 bases, and 18 bases separated the two germline ends. CDR3 nucleotide sequence: TGCGCCAGCAGTACCCCGACCCGCGGGGTAGCCAAAAACATTCAGTACTTC. Translated, it gives CASSTPTRGVAKNIQYF.

The chain carries TRBV18 and TRBJ2-5; perhaps TRBD2 as D (6 bases). The germline V gene has CDR1 KGHSH and CDR2 LQKENI. This CDR3 comprises 14 residues. Trimming left V 3 bases short and J 1 base short, with 9 bases between. CDR3 region: CASSPFGGQETQYF. In DNA form, the CDR3 reads TGTGCCAGCTCACCTTTCGGGGGCCAAGAGACCCAGTACTTC.

The chain joins TRBV7-2 to TRBJ1-1; 7 bases are shared with TRBD1. Per the germline V gene, CDR1 is SGHTA and CDR2 is FQGNSA. With 1 base clipped from V and 3 bases from J, the junction kept 2 bases outside the gene matches. The CDR3 runs 14 residues. CDR3 protein: CASSLVQGYTEAFF. The CDR3 region has the DNA TGTGCCAGCAGCTTAGTACAGGGGTACACTGAAGCTTTCTTT.

CDR3 sequence reads: CASSGTEETQYF. The CDR3 coding sequence is TGTGCCAGCAGTGGGACAGAAGAGACCCAGTACTTC. The chain carries TRBV2 and TRBJ2-5; perhaps TRBD1 as D (6 bases). The CDR3 extends over 12 amino acids. Trimming took 4 bases from V and 3 from J, leaving 6 bases between them. Germline loops: CDR1 SNHLY, CDR2 FYNNEI.

V usage is TRBV5-6 and J usage is TRBJ2-5; D call uncertain. The CDR3 has 13 residues. CDR1 SGHDT and CDR2 YYEEEE come from the germline V gene. V was cut by 4 bases and J by 0 bases, with 7 bases left in between. CDR3 sequence (DNA): TGTGCCAGCAGCCCCCAGAACCAAGAGACCCAGTACTTC. Encoded protein: CASSPQNQETQYF.